A selection of T cell receptor beta chains follows, all from one sample in a study of blood T cell repertoires in COVID-19. Here immunoSEQ multiplex PCR was the method, and the copy in TCRdb shows in-frame clones only, minus some. This sample has more than 300,000 clones; about nine tenths occur once, and the top ten carry around 4%. Sequences were obtained from PBMCs or T cells enriched from blood (not recorded which). These receptors were obtained from a man aged 25-40 years who had recovered from COVID-19. The CDR3 runs from the conserved cysteine through the conserved F or W. A D gene is named only where the DNA matches it firmly. Clone sizes are given selectively: once, few, many, or a class where the clone is expanded.

CDR3 protein: CASSLSGNIQYF
CDR3 DNA: TGTGCCAGCAGTTTGTCGGGGAACATTCAGTACTTC
J gene: TRBJ2-4
clone size: .
D gene: .
V gene: TRBV12-3/TRBV12-4

CDR3 protein: CASSQGTGRGRTGELFF
CDR3 DNA: TGTGCCAGCAGCCAGGGGACGGGCAGGGGGCGTACCGGGGAGCTGTTTTTT
J gene: TRBJ2-2
clone size: once
D gene: TRBD1
V gene: TRBV3-1/TRBV3-2

CDR3 protein: CASSPGRYTGELFF
CDR3 DNA: TGTGCCAGCAGCCCTGGCCGTTACACCGGGGAGCTGTTTTTT
J gene: TRBJ2-2
clone size: .
D gene: .
V gene: TRBV5-6

CDR3 protein: CASSLLGQGSGGELFF
CDR3 DNA: TGCGCCAGCAGCTTGTTGGGACAGGGAAGCGGCGGGGAGCTGTTTTTT
J gene: TRBJ2-2
clone size: .
D gene: TRBD1
V gene: TRBV5-1

CDR3 protein: CASSAHSGANTEAFF
CDR3 DNA: TGCGCCAGCAGCGCCCACAGTGGGGCGAACACTGAAGCTTTCTTT
J gene: TRBJ1-1
clone size: .
D gene: .
V gene: TRBV10-1

CDR3 protein: CASSLSRDYTGELFF
CDR3 DNA: TGCGCCAGCAGTTTGTCGCGGGACTACACCGGGGAGCTGTTTTTT
J gene: TRBJ2-2
clone size: once
D gene: .
V gene: TRBV10-1

CDR3 protein: CATSDLPGQGMGNQPQHF
CDR3 DNA: TGTGCCACCAGTGATTTGCCCGGACAGGGGATGGGCAATCAGCCCCAGCATTTT
J gene: TRBJ1-5
clone size: .
D gene: TRBD1
V gene: TRBV24-1

CDR3 protein: CASSLNSYNEQFF
CDR3 DNA: TGTGCCAGCAGTCTGAACAGTTACAATGAGCAGTTCTTC
J gene: TRBJ2-1
clone size: .
D gene: .
V gene: TRBV6-6

CDR3 protein: CASSPPGTSRDIQYF
CDR3 DNA: TGTGCCAGCAGCCCCCCCGGGACTAGTCGAGACATTCAGTACTTC
J gene: TRBJ2-4
clone size: .
D gene: TRBD2
V gene: TRBV5-4

CDR3 protein: CASSLLTDSYEQYF
CDR3 DNA: TGCGCCAGCAGCTTGTTGACAGACTCCTACGAGCAGTACTTC
J gene: TRBJ2-7
clone size: .
D gene: .
V gene: TRBV5-1

CDR3 protein: CASSRQASQNEQFF
CDR3 DNA: TGTGCCAGCAGCAGACAGGCATCACAAAATGAGCAGTTCTTC
J gene: TRBJ2-1
clone size: .
D gene: .
V gene: TRBV6-5

CDR3 protein: CATSRDLTSGGTYNEQFF
CDR3 DNA: TGTGCCACCAGCAGAGATCTAACTAGCGGAGGTACCTACAATGAGCAGTTCTTC
J gene: TRBJ2-1
clone size: .
D gene: TRBD2
V gene: TRBV15

CDR3 protein: CATSDPTGTGVGETQYF
CDR3 DNA: TGTGCCACCAGTGATCCTACCGGGACAGGGGTCGGGGAGACCCAGTACTTC
J gene: TRBJ2-5
clone size: .
D gene: TRBD1
V gene: TRBV24-1

CDR3 protein: CASSSRTGSAQFNEQFF
CDR3 DNA: TGTGCCAGCAGCTCCCGGACAGGGAGTGCCCAATTCAATGAGCAGTTCTTC
J gene: TRBJ2-1
clone size: .
D gene: TRBD1
V gene: TRBV7-9

CDR3 protein: CASRRTQGGYEQYF
CDR3 DNA: TGTGCCAGCAGAAGGACACAGGGCGGTTACGAGCAGTACTTC
J gene: TRBJ2-7
clone size: .
D gene: .
V gene: TRBV6-5

CDR3 protein: CASSSGRSDTGELFF
CDR3 DNA: TGTGCCAGCAGTAGCGGGAGATCGGACACCGGGGAGCTGTTTTTT
J gene: TRBJ2-2
clone size: few
D gene: TRBD2
V gene: TRBV6-5

CDR3 protein: CASSPSQGGSPLHF
CDR3 DNA: TGTGCCAGCAGCCCGAGTCAGGGAGGTTCACCCCTCCACTTT
J gene: TRBJ1-6
clone size: .
D gene: .
V gene: TRBV3-1/TRBV3-2

CDR3 protein: CASSLALIVWTGDYGYTF
CDR3 DNA: TGTGCCAGCAGCTTAGCGCTAATCGTATGGACAGGAGACTATGGCTACACCTTC
J gene: TRBJ1-2
clone size: .
D gene: TRBD1
V gene: TRBV7-2

CDR3 protein: CASSLGGSYGYTF
CDR3 DNA: TGTGCCAGCAGTTTGGGCGGGTCCTATGGCTACACCTTC
J gene: TRBJ1-2
clone size: .
D gene: .
V gene: TRBV28

CDR3 protein: CASSLRQGASNTEAFF
CDR3 DNA: TGTGCCAGCAGCTTGAGGCAGGGGGCGTCGAACACTGAAGCTTTCTTT
J gene: TRBJ1-1
clone size: .
D gene: TRBD1
V gene: TRBV5-8

CDR3 protein: CASSESGLAAGELFF
CDR3 DNA: TGTGCCAGCAGCGAGTCGGGACTAGCGGCCGGGGAGCTGTTTTTT
J gene: TRBJ2-2
clone size: .
D gene: TRBD2
V gene: TRBV2

CDR3 protein: CASKGTSGGPGTQYF
CDR3 DNA: TGTGCCAGTAAGGGGACTAGCGGGGGGCCGGGGACCCAGTACTTC
J gene: TRBJ2-5
clone size: .
D gene: TRBD2
V gene: TRBV19

CDR3 protein: CASSPEGDSSYEQYF
CDR3 DNA: TGCGCCAGCAGCCCCGAAGGGGACAGCTCCTACGAGCAGTACTTC
J gene: TRBJ2-7
clone size: .
D gene: TRBD1
V gene: TRBV5-1

CDR3 protein: CASSLPGLAEPNEQFF
CDR3 DNA: TGTGCCAGCAGCTTGCCCGGACTAGCGGAGCCCAATGAGCAGTTCTTC
J gene: TRBJ2-1
clone size: .
D gene: TRBD2
V gene: TRBV5-4

CDR3 protein: CASSQVLLAGGTDTQYF
CDR3 DNA: TGCGCCAGCAGCCAAGTCTTACTAGCGGGGGGCACAGATACGCAGTATTTT
J gene: TRBJ2-3
clone size: few
D gene: TRBD2
V gene: TRBV4-1

CDR3 protein: CASSDEQGLEQYF
CDR3 DNA: TGTGCCAGCAGTGACGAACAGGGATTGGAGCAGTACTTC
J gene: TRBJ2-7
clone size: .
D gene: .
V gene: TRBV6-4

CDR3 protein: CASTWSPDTEAFF
CDR3 DNA: TGTGCCAGCACCTGGTCCCCAGATACTGAAGCTTTCTTT
J gene: TRBJ1-1
clone size: few
D gene: .
V gene: TRBV6-5

CDR3 protein: CASSLAAGPAYEQYF
CDR3 DNA: TGCGCCAGCAGCTTGGCCGCGGGGCCGGCCTACGAGCAGTACTTC
J gene: TRBJ2-7
clone size: .
D gene: .
V gene: TRBV5-1

CDR3 protein: CASSKNQVPYNEQFF
CDR3 DNA: TGTGCCAGCAGCAAGAATCAGGTTCCCTACAATGAGCAGTTCTTC
J gene: TRBJ2-1
clone size: .
D gene: .
V gene: TRBV21-1

CDR3 protein: CASSSRTGDYGYTF
CDR3 DNA: TGTGCCAGCAGTTCCAGGACAGGGGACTATGGCTACACCTTC
J gene: TRBJ1-2
clone size: .
D gene: TRBD1
V gene: TRBV27

CDR3 protein: CASSSNGGAFNEKLFF
CDR3 DNA: TGTGCCAGCAGCTCCAATGGGGGCGCGTTTAATGAAAAACTGTTTTTT
J gene: TRBJ1-4
clone size: .
D gene: .
V gene: TRBV7-9

CDR3 protein: CASSEQGPHYGYTF
CDR3 DNA: TGTGCCAGCAGTGAGCAGGGTCCCCACTATGGCTACACCTTC
J gene: TRBJ1-2
clone size: .
D gene: .
V gene: TRBV6-1

CDR3 protein: CASSGYAGLTNEKLFF
CDR3 DNA: TGCGCCAGCAGCGGCTACGCGGGCTTGACTAATGAAAAACTGTTTTTT
J gene: TRBJ1-4
clone size: .
D gene: .
V gene: TRBV5-1

CDR3 protein: CASSFSPGPPGDTQYF
CDR3 DNA: TGTGCCAGCAGCTTCTCCCCGGGTCCTCCCGGAGATACGCAGTATTTT
J gene: TRBJ2-3
clone size: .
D gene: .
V gene: TRBV11-2

CDR3 protein: CASSEGTSGTETQYF
CDR3 DNA: TGTGCCAGCAGTGAAGGGACTAGCGGGACGGAGACCCAGTACTTC
J gene: TRBJ2-5
clone size: .
D gene: TRBD2
V gene: TRBV6-1